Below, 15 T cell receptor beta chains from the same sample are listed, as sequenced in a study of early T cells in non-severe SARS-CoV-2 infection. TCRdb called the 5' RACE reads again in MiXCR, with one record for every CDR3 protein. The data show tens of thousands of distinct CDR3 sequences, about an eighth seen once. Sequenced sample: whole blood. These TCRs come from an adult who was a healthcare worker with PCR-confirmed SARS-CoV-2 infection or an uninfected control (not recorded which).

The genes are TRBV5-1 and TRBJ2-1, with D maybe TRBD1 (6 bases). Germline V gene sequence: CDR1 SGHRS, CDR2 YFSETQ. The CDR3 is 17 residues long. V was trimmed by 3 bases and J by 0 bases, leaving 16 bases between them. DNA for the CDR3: TGCGCCAGCAGCTCGCTAGGACAGAGGAGCTCCTACAATGAGCAGTTCTTC. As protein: CASSSLGQRSSYNEQFF.

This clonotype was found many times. CDR3 bases: TGTGCCAGCAGCTACTGGTGGGGCGAGCAGTACTTC. Protein sequence: CASSYWWGEQYF. The chain employs TRBV6-1 and TRBJ2-7; D gene ambiguous. From germline, CDR1 is MNHNS and CDR2 SASEGT. Trimming left V 6 bases short and J 6 bases short, with 12 bases between. This CDR3 comprises 12 residues.

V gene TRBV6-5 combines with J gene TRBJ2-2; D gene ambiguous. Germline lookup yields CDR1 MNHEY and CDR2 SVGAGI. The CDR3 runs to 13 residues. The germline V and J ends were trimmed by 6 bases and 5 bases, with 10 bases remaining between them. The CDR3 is CASRVPATGELFF. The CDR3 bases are TGTGCCAGCAGGGTCCCGGCTACCGGGGAGCTGTTTTTT.

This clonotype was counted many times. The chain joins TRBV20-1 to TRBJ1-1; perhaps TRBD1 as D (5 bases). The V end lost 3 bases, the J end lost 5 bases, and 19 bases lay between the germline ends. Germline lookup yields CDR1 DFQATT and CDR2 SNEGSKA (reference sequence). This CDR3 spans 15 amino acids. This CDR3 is CSASAPGRWLTEAFF. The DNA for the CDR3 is TGCAGTGCTAGTGCCCCGGGACGGTGGTTGACTGAAGCTTTCTTT.

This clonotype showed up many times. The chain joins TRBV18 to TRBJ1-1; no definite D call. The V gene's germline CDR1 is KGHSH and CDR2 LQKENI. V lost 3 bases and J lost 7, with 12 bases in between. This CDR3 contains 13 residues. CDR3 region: CASSPPRSIEAFF. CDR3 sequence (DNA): TGTGCCAGCTCACCCCCCCGGTCCATTGAAGCTTTCTTT.

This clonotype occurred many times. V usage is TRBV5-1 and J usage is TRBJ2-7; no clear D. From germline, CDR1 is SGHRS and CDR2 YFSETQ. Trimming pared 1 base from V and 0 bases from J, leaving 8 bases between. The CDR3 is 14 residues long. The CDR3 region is CASSLTVTSYEQYF. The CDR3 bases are TGCGCCAGCAGCTTGACTGTTACCTCCTACGAGCAGTACTTC.

This CDR3 reads CSAGSGTGFYEQYF. The CDR3 nucleotides read TGCAGCGCCGGATCCGGGACAGGGTTCTACGAGCAGTACTTC. The chain is built from TRBV29-1 and TRBJ2-7; TRBD1 matches at 9 bases. CDR1 SQVTM and CDR2 ANQGSEA come from the germline V gene. Germline trimming cut 7 bases from V and 3 bases from J; bases unmatched to any gene: 10. The CDR3 sequence is 14 residues long.

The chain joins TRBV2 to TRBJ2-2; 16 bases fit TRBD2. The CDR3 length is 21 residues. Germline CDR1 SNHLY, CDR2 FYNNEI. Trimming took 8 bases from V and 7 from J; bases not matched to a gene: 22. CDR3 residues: CASLGTSGRARDLRLDGELFF. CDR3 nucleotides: TGTGCCAGCTTAGGGACTAGCGGGAGGGCCCGTGATCTTCGATTGGACGGGGAGCTGTTTTTT.

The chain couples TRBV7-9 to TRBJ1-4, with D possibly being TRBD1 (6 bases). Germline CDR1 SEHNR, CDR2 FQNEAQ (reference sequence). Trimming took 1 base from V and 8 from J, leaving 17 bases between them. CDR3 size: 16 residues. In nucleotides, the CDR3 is TGTGCCAGCAGCTTAGGGAAGACAGGCGCCGGCGAAAAACTGTTTTTT. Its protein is CASSLGKTGAGEKLFF.

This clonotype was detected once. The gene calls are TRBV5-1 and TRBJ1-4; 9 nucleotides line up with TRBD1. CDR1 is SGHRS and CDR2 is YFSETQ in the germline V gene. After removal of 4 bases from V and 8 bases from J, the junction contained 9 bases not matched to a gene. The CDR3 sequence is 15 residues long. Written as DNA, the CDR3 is TGCGCCAGCAGCCCCTCCGGGACAGGGTACGAAAAACTGTTTTTT. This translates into CASSPSGTGYEKLFF.

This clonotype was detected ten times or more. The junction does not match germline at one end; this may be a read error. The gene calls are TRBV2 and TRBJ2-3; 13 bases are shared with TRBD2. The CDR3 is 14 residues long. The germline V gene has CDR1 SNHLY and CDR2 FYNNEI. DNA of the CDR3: TGTGCCAGCAGTGAAGATCAACTAGCGGGGGGGCACAATTTT. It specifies CASSEDQLAGGHNF.

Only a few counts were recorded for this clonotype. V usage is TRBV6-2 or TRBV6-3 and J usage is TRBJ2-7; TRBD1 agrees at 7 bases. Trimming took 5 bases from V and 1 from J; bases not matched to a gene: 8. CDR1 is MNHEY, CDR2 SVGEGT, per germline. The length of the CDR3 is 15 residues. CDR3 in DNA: TGTGCCAGCAGTATTAGGGGGCCTGGATCCTACGAGCAGTACTTC. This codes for CASSIRGPGSYEQYF.

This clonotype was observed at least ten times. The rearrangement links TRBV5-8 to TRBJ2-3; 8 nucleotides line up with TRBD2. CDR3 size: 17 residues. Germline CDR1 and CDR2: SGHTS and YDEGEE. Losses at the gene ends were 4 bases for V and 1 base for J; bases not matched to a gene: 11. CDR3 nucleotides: TGTGCCAGCAGCCCAATATCTAGCGGGTGGGGCACAGATACGCAGTATTTT. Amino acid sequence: CASSPISSGWGTDTQYF. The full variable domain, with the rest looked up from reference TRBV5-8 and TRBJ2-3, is EAGVTQSPTHLIKTRGQQATLRCSPISGHTSVYWYQQALGLGLQFLLWYDEGEERNRGNFPPRFSGRQFPNYSSELNVNALELEDSALYLCASSPISSGWGTDTQYFGPGTRLTVL.

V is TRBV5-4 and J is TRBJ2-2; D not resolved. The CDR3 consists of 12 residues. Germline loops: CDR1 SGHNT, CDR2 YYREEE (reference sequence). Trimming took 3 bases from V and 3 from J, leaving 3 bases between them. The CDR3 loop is CASSYYTGELFF. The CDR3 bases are TGTGCCAGCAGCTACTACACCGGGGAGCTGTTTTTT.

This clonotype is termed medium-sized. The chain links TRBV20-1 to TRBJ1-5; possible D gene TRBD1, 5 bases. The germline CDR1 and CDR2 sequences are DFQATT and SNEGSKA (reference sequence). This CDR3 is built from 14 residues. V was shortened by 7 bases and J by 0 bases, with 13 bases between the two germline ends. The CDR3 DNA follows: TGCAGTGGGTCCCCGGACACTAGCAATCAGCCCCAGCATTTT. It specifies CSGSPDTSNQPQHF.